A single sample gave rise to the 15 T cell receptor beta chains below, sequenced in a study of shared clonotypes between healthy human individuals. CD45RO-negative, CCR7-positively selected cells formed the naive CD8 fraction, excluding terminally differentiated effector memory CD45RA+ cells. The assay was immunoSEQ multiplex PCR, and TCRdb's table has in-frame clones only and misses some. The sample consists of roughly 770,000 clones, around 96% of them appearing once. The sequenced material came from naive CD8+ T cells sorted from blood. The source of these receptors is a man aged 30 to 45 in good health.

A word on this clone: The sample has other DNA sequences that encode this CDR3 too. This sequence joins TRBV15 and TRBJ2-7; D gene uncertain. The germline V and J ends were trimmed by 0 bases and 0 bases, with 3 bases remaining between them. This CDR3 is built from 13 residues. Germline V gives CDR1 LNHNV, CDR2 YYDKDF (reference sequence). CDR3 loop: CATSRELSYEQYF. As DNA, the CDR3 is TGTGCCACCAGCAGAGAACTCTCCTACGAGCAGTACTTC.

The V and J genes are TRBV25-1 and TRBJ2-7; D is ambiguous. The V gene lost 1 base and the J gene lost 3 bases, with 4 bases spanning the gap. The CDR3 consists of 12 residues. Germline V gene sequence: CDR1 MGHDK, CDR2 SYGVNS. In DNA form, the CDR3 reads TGTGCCAGCAGTGAATTCAGCTACGAGCAGTACTTC. It yields the protein CASSEFSYEQYF.

In its sample, this clone was seen once. V usage is TRBV7-9 and J usage is TRBJ2-2, with D possibly TRBD2 on 5 matching bases. V was cut by 9 bases and J by 5 bases, with 13 bases left in between. The CDR3 spans 13 residues. The germline CDR1 and CDR2 sequences are SEHNR and FQNEAQ (reference sequence). CDR3 sequence (DNA): TGTGCCAGTAGCCTGAGGGAGACCGGGGAGCTGTTTTTT. It translates to CASSLRETGELFF. Filled out from reference TRBV7-9 and TRBJ2-2, the complete variable domain reads DTGVSQNPRHKITKRGQNVTFRCDPISEHNRLYWYRQTLGQGPEFLTYFQNEAQLEKSRLLSDRFSAERPKGSFSTLEIQRTEQGDSAMYLCASSLRETGELFFGEGSRLTVL.

The rearrangement joins TRBV6-1 to TRBJ2-5; the D is unclear. Germline V lookup: CDR1 MNHNS, CDR2 SASEGT. The CDR3 loop spans 14 amino acids. The ends were cut back, 8 bases at V and 5 bases at J, with 18 bases in the middle. CDR3 amino acids: CASFPLTPFETQYF. Written as DNA, the CDR3 is TGTGCCAGCTTTCCCTTAACCCCTTTTGAGACCCAGTACTTC.

This rearrangement joins TRBV4-1 to TRBJ1-1; D not certain. The CDR3 loop spans 14 amino acids. V shed 3 bases and J shed 1 base, with 9 bases lying between them. The V gene's germline CDR1 is MGHRA and CDR2 YSYEKL. CDR3 region: CASSHPQKNTEAFF. For the CDR3, the DNA is TGCGCCAGCAGCCACCCACAGAAGAACACTGAAGCTTTCTTT.

The V gene is TRBV2, the J gene TRBJ2-3; tentatively, D is TRBD2 (5 bases). The CDR3 sequence is 14 residues long. The ends were cut back, 6 bases at V and 2 bases at J, with 12 bases in the middle. Germline V gene data show CDR1 as SNHLY and CDR2 as FYNNEI. CDR3 nucleotides: TGTGCCAGCAGAGTTAGCGTCGACACAGATACGCAGTATTTT. Its protein is CASRVSVDTDTQYF. The full variable domain, with the rest looked up from reference TRBV2 and TRBJ2-3, is EPEVTQTPSHQVTQMGQEVILRCVPISNHLYFYWYRQILGQKVEFLVSFYNNEISEKSEIFDDQFSVERPDGSNFTLKIRSTKLEDSAMYFCASRVSVDTDTQYFGPGTRLTVL.

This chain connects TRBV4-1 to TRBJ1-2; 7 bases match TRBD1. V was clipped by 0 bases and J by 7 bases; unmatched bases: 8. This CDR3 comprises 15 residues. From germline, CDR1 is MGHRA and CDR2 YSYEKL. This CDR3 reads CASSQEQGRLGGYTF. The CDR3 region has the DNA TGCGCCAGCAGCCAAGAACAGGGGCGACTTGGTGGCTACACCTTC.

The V call is TRBV7-2, the J call TRBJ2-1; D tentatively reads TRBD1 or TRBD2 (6 bases each). The V gene's germline CDR1 is SGHTA and CDR2 FQGNSA. Trimming took 5 bases from V and 9 from J, leaving 26 bases between them. CDR3 length equals 17 residues. CDR3 protein: CASSHMTRGLRQAEQFF. As DNA, the CDR3 is TGTGCCAGCAGCCATATGACTAGGGGTTTGCGACAGGCTGAGCAGTTCTTC.

The V gene is TRBV7-9, the J gene TRBJ1-2; D is possibly TRBD1 (6 bases). The germline V and J ends were trimmed by 3 bases and 2 bases, with 19 bases remaining between them. CDR3 length equals 17 residues. Germline V gene data show CDR1 as SEHNR and CDR2 as FQNEAQ (reference sequence). CDR3 sequence reads: CASSFPRGEGSNYGYTF. The DNA for the CDR3 is TGTGCCAGCAGCTTCCCCAGGGGAGAGGGCTCCAACTATGGCTACACCTTC.

This clone appeared once. The rearrangement links TRBV11-2 to TRBJ2-1; no definite D call. Deletions cut 5 bases from V and 10 bases from J, with 9 bases between. Germline V gene sequence: CDR1 SGHAT, CDR2 FQNNGV. The CDR3 length is 11 residues. This CDR3 is CASSTMSEQFF. CDR3 DNA: TGTGCCAGCAGCACCATGTCGGAGCAGTTCTTC.

The rearrangement uses TRBV9 and TRBJ2-1; D may be TRBD1 (5 bases). Trimming removed 6 bases at V and 2 bases at J, with 15 bases between. The length of the CDR3 is 15 residues. Per germline, CDR1 SGDLS and CDR2 YYNGEE. The CDR3 DNA reads as TGTGCCAGCACCGATGGCAGGGATCCCTACAATGAGCAGTTCTTC. Translated: CASTDGRDPYNEQFF.

In its sample, this clone was seen once. The rearrangement links TRBV10-1 to TRBJ2-7, with 7 bases identical to TRBD1. V lost 2 bases to trimming and J lost 0 bases; unmatched junction nucleotides: 4. The germline V gene has CDR1 WNHNN and CDR2 SYGVQD (reference sequence). The CDR3 consists of 15 residues. The CDR3 DNA reads as TGCGCCAGCAGTGAGGCCGGGACAGACTCCTACGAGCAGTACTTC. This sequence encodes CASSEAGTDSYEQYF.

This clone was seen just once. Other DNA sequences of this sample code for an identical CDR3. The chain joins TRBV14 to TRBJ2-7; D is perhaps TRBD2 (5 bases). V lost 0 bases and J lost 6, with 9 bases in between. The CDR3 is 13 amino acids. CDR1 SGHDN and CDR2 FVKESK come from the germline V gene. CDR3 nucleotides: TGTGCCAGCAGCCAAGATCTCAGCGGCGAGCAGTACTTC. Translation: CASSQDLSGEQYF. Complete variable domain (other parts from reference TRBV14 and TRBJ2-7): EAGVTQFPSHSVIEKGQTVTLRCDPISGHDNLYWYRRVMGKEIKFLLHFVKESKQDESGMPNNRFLAERTGGTYSTLKVQPAELEDSGVYFCASSQDLSGEQYFGPGTRLTVT.

This clone was detected once. This sequence joins TRBV6-6 and TRBJ2-2, with 7 bases identical to TRBD1. V lost 6 bases, J lost 3 bases, and 7 bases stayed unmatched. The CDR3 is 15 amino acids. Germline assignment: CDR1 MNHNY and CDR2 SVGAGI (reference sequence). The CDR3 loop reads CASRHGQVDTGELFF. The CDR3 region has the DNA TGTGCCAGCAGACACGGACAGGTGGACACCGGGGAGCTGTTTTTT.

This chain links TRBV15 with TRBJ1-1; D possibly corresponds to TRBD1 (5 bases). This CDR3 comprises 12 residues. Trimming stripped 5 bases from V and 7 bases from J, with 11 bases between. The V gene's germline CDR1 is LNHNV and CDR2 YYDKDF (reference sequence). CDR3 nucleotide sequence: TGTGCCACCAGCGCGGGAGGGGTTGAAGCTTTCTTT. Amino acids: CATSAGGVEAFF.